The 31 T cell receptor beta chains listed next were all sequenced from one sample in a study of radiation and T cells in renal cell carcinoma. Generated by immunoSEQ multiplex PCR, the TCRdb table keeps only in-frame clones and is missing some. The repertoire consists of about 130,000 clones, with about 81% occurring once and the leading ten covering about 5.3%. As for time point: blood 2 weeks post-SBRT. Indicated treatment: 15 Gy SBRT to primary tumor, nephrectomy 4 weeks later. This specimen consisted of blood, obtained from a patient whose treatment included radiotherapy and nephrectomy. These receptors originate from a man aged 50 to 59 with renal cell carcinoma.

The count of this clone is one. This sequence joins TRBV18 and TRBJ1-5, with D perhaps matching TRBD1 (5 bases). This CDR3 spans 15 amino acids. Trimming cost V 3 bases and J 5 bases, with 14 bases left between them. Germline loops: CDR1 KGHSH, CDR2 LQKENI. In DNA, the CDR3 is TGTGCCAGCTCACCCGGGGCAGGGCGGGATCAGCCCCAGCATTTT. It codes for CASSPGAGRDQPQHF.

This clone was seen just once. J is TRBJ2-1 and V is TRBV5-4, with 10 bases identical to TRBD2. J lost 7 bases, V lost 1 base, and 2 bases had no gene match. The germline CDR1 and CDR2 sequences are SGHNT and YYREEE (reference sequence). This CDR3 has 14 residues. The CDR3 protein is CASSLSGRGNEQFF. As DNA, the CDR3 is TGTGCCAGCAGCTTGAGCGGGAGGGGAAATGAGCAGTTCTTC.

The gene calls are TRBV19 and TRBJ2-7; D is perhaps TRBD1 (5 bases). The CDR3 is 15 amino acids. From germline, CDR1 is LNHDA and CDR2 SQIVND (reference sequence). V lost 3 bases and J lost 0, with 12 bases in between. The CDR3 loop reads CASSMARASSYEQYF. The CDR3 DNA reads TGTGCCAGTAGTATGGCCAGGGCAAGCTCCTACGAGCAGTACTTC.

This chain links TRBV5-1 with TRBJ2-6; 8 nucleotides align to TRBD1. Germline V lookup: CDR1 SGHRS, CDR2 YFSETQ. V was clipped by 1 base and J by 0 bases; unmatched bases: 15. The length of the CDR3 is 21 residues. The CDR3 nucleotides are TGCGCCAGCAGCTTGAGTACCCAGGGGGCGCTGAGGGCCTCTGGGGCCAACGTCCTGACTTTC. Protein sequence: CASSLSTQGALRASGANVLTF.

V and J are TRBV5-4 and TRBJ2-5; 9 bases are shared with TRBD2. From germline, CDR1 is SGHNT and CDR2 YYREEE (reference sequence). With 4 bases clipped from V and 2 bases from J, the junction kept 3 bases outside the gene matches. The CDR3 sequence is 14 residues long. The DNA of the CDR3 is TGTGCCAGCAGCGTAGCGGGGGCTCAAGAGACCCAGTACTTC. It codes for CASSVAGAQETQYF. The variable domain in full, completed from reference TRBV5-4 and TRBJ2-5, reads ETGVTQSPTHLIKTRGQQVTLRCSSQSGHNTVSWYQQALGQGPQFIFQYYREEENGRGNFPPRFSGLQFPNYSSELNVNALELDDSALYLCASSVAGAQETQYFGPGTRLLVL.

The chain carries TRBV11-1 and TRBJ1-1; D is perhaps TRBD1 (6 bases). The CDR3 runs 15 residues. V was clipped by 2 bases and J by 5 bases, with 15 bases between them. The V gene's germline CDR1 is SGHAT and CDR2 FQDESV (reference sequence). CDR3 amino acids: CASSLPRGKRTEAFF. DNA of the CDR3: TGTGCCAGCAGCTTACCAAGGGGGAAGAGGACTGAAGCTTTCTTT.

The rearrangement joins TRBV7-8 to TRBJ2-1; no firm D call. The germline V gene encodes CDR1 SGHVS and CDR2 FQNEAQ. CDR3 length: 14 residues. The V gene lost 1 base and the J gene lost 5 bases, with 9 bases spanning the gap. The CDR3 DNA follows: TGTGCCAGCAGCTTAGAAGCCCAGCACAATGAGCAGTTCTTC. It translates to CASSLEAQHNEQFF. Complete variable domain (other parts from reference TRBV7-8 and TRBJ2-1): GAGVSQSPRYKVAKRGQDVALRCDPISGHVSLFWYQQALGQGPEFLTYFQNEAQLDKSGLPSDRFFAERPEGSVSTLKIQRTQQEDSAVYLCASSLEAQHNEQFFGPGTRLTVL.

The chain is built from TRBV2 and TRBJ2-1; weak D call: TRBD2 (5 bases). This CDR3 has 15 amino acids. Trimming pared 4 bases from V and 5 bases from J, leaving 15 bases between. Germline lookup yields CDR1 SNHLY and CDR2 FYNNEI. CDR3 residues: CASSVLDPRDNEQFF. CDR3 in DNA: TGTGCCAGCAGTGTATTGGACCCGCGGGACAATGAGCAGTTCTTC.

CDR3 residues: CASSPRGGLSNTGELFF. CDR3 coding DNA: TGCGCCAGCAGCCCCCGAGGTGGACTATCAAACACCGGGGAGCTGTTTTTT. The chain is built from TRBV5-1 and TRBJ2-2; possible D gene TRBD2, 6 bases. Between the trimmed V and J ends, which lost 4 bases and 2 bases, there was a span of 18 bases. Germline V gene data show CDR1 as SGHRS and CDR2 as YFSETQ. The CDR3 has 17 amino acids.

This clone has more than one count but fewer than ten. The chain recombines TRBV7-6 with TRBJ1-1, with D uncertain. The CDR3 contains 14 residues. CDR1 SGHVS and CDR2 FNYEAQ come from the germline V gene. V lost 3 bases and J lost 0, with 8 bases in between. CDR3 sequence (DNA): TGTGCCAGCAGCTTGACGGATATGAACACTGAAGCTTTCTTT. Protein: CASSLTDMNTEAFF.

V and J are TRBV5-1 and TRBJ1-1; the match to TRBD1 covers 7 bases. Germline CDR1 and CDR2: SGHRS and YFSETQ. This CDR3 comprises 18 residues. Losses at the gene ends were 3 bases for V and 6 bases for J; bases not matched to a gene: 20. CDR3 in DNA: TGCGCCAGCAGCTCCCCGAAAGGGACCATCGGAGGACAGGCTGAAGCTTTCTTT. It encodes CASSSPKGTIGGQAEAFF.

The chain links TRBV18 to TRBJ1-4; 7 bases map to TRBD1. This CDR3 is built from 13 residues. In germline, CDR1 is KGHSH, CDR2 LQKENI. Losses at the gene ends were 6 bases for V and 6 bases for J; bases not matched to a gene: 4. The CDR3: CASSGTEDEKLFF. In nucleotides, the CDR3 is TGTGCCAGCTCCGGGACAGAAGATGAAAAACTGTTTTTT.

This sequence joins TRBV27 and TRBJ2-5; D remains unclear. Matching the DNA end better, TRBJ2-7 makes the J call doubtful. The CDR3 consists of 12 residues. CDR1 is MNHEY and CDR2 is SMNVEV in the germline V gene (reference sequence). CDR3 bases: TGTGCCAGCAGTCCCCCCTCCTACGAGCAGTACTTC. Its protein product is CASSPPSYEQYF.

The CDR3 spells CASSLLTRSDEQFF. The CDR3 region has the DNA TGTGCCAGCAGCCTCCTCACTAGATCAGATGAGCAGTTCTTC. The chain is built from TRBV7-3 and TRBJ2-1; D is perhaps TRBD2 (5 bases). Trimming left V 5 bases short and J 8 bases short, with 16 bases between. This CDR3 has 14 residues. CDR1 SGHTA and CDR2 FQGTGA come from the germline V gene.

This clone was seen a single time. This rearrangement joins TRBV5-1 to TRBJ2-1; D ambiguous. The V gene lost 0 bases and the J gene lost 2 bases, with 12 bases spanning the gap. CDR3 length: 16 residues. Looked up from germline, CDR1 is SGHRS and CDR2 is YFSETQ. The CDR3 is CASSLDPASAYNEQFF. The CDR3 DNA reads TGCGCCAGCAGCTTGGATCCGGCTTCCGCCTACAATGAGCAGTTCTTC.

The rearrangement joins TRBV2 to TRBJ2-1; the match to TRBD1 covers 7 bases. Germline lookup yields CDR1 SNHLY and CDR2 FYNNEI. CDR3 size: 14 residues. Trimming took 6 bases from V and 1 from J; bases not matched to a gene: 3. The CDR3 loop is CASRSGQSYNEQFF. CDR3 coding DNA: TGTGCCAGCAGGTCGGGACAGTCCTACAATGAGCAGTTCTTC.

This clone was recorded only once. The rearrangement uses TRBV6-5 and TRBJ2-3; TRBD2 matches 9 bases. Germline CDR1 and CDR2: MNHEY and SVGAGI. J gave up 5 bases and V 8 bases, and 14 bases lay outside the gene matches. There are 16 residues in the CDR3. The CDR3 DNA reads TGTGCCAGCCGTTTTTTGATGGCGGGAGGGAGAGATACGCAGTATTTT. Translation: CASRFLMAGGRDTQYF.

The chain uses TRBV28 and TRBJ2-5; tentatively, D is TRBD1 (5 bases). Germline V gene sequence: CDR1 MDHEN, CDR2 SYDVKM. CDR3 length equals 15 residues. Deletions cut 4 bases from V and 2 bases from J, with 14 bases between. CDR3 nucleotides: TGTGCCAGCAGTTCGTTACAGGAGAAACAAGAGACCCAGTACTTC. It yields the protein CASSSLQEKQETQYF.

Here the CDR3 DNA reads TGTGCCTGGAGTGTACGACAGGGGGGACTCTCTGGAAACACCATATATTTT. It encodes CAWSVRQGGLSGNTIYF. This sequence joins TRBV30 and TRBJ1-3; TRBD1 matches 9 bases. Germline assignment: CDR1 GTSNPN and CDR2 SVGIG (reference sequence). The length of the CDR3 is 17 residues. Germline trimming cut 0 bases from V and 0 bases from J; bases unmatched to any gene: 6.

V and J are TRBV30 and TRBJ1-2; D might be TRBD1 (6 bases). V dropped 2 bases and J dropped 8 bases, with 15 bases sitting between them. Germline V gene lookup returns CDR1 GTSNPN and CDR2 SVGIG (reference sequence). The CDR3 is 13 residues long. The CDR3 nucleotides read TGTGCCTGGAGTCTACGGGGGGCCCGAGGCTACACCTTC. It is translated as CAWSLRGARGYTF.

V and J are TRBV6-1 and TRBJ2-1, with 7 bases that match TRBD1. The CDR3 loop spans 14 amino acids. The V segment lost 2 bases and the J segment 8 bases; nucleotides outside the gene matches: 6. Germline-derived CDR1 and CDR2 are MNHNS and SASEGT. CDR3 sequence: CASSETRGGDEQFF. The CDR3 nucleotides read TGTGCCAGCAGTGAAACCAGAGGGGGCGATGAGCAGTTCTTC.

The rearrangement uses TRBV5-6 and TRBJ1-1; maybe TRBD1 (5 bases). The CDR3 loop spans 13 amino acids. The V end lost 2 bases, the J end lost 9 bases, and 14 bases lay between the germline ends. CDR1 is SGHDT, CDR2 YYEEEE, per germline. This CDR3 reads CASSFAGGGKAFF. As DNA, the CDR3 is TGTGCCAGCAGCTTCGCTGGGGGGGGGAAAGCTTTCTTT.

A note on this clone: Within the sample, other DNA sequences also encode this same CDR3. This sequence joins TRBV5-1 and TRBJ2-2, with D perhaps given as TRBD1 or TRBD2 (5 bases each). V lost 2 bases, J lost 0 bases, and 8 bases lay in between. The CDR3 length is 15 residues. Germline V gene data show CDR1 as SGHRS and CDR2 as YFSETQ. CDR3 in amino acids: CASSLGTANTGELFF. CDR3 sequence (DNA): TGCGCCAGCAGCTTAGGGACGGCGAACACCGGGGAGCTGTTTTTT. Drawing the rest from reference TRBV5-1 and TRBJ2-2, the complete variable domain is KAGVTQTPRYLIKTRGQQVTLSCSPISGHRSVSWYQQTPGQGLQFLFEYFSETQRNKGNFPGRFSGRQFSNSRSEMNVSTLELGDSALYLCASSLGTANTGELFFGEGSRLTVL.

The J gene is TRBJ2-2, the V gene TRBV5-4; the match to TRBD2 covers 14 bases. The CDR3 has 17 residues. Trimming at V came to 4 bases and at J to 5 bases, leaving 7 bases not matched to a gene. CDR1 and CDR2 from the germline V gene are SGHNT and YYREEE (reference sequence). CDR3 in amino acids: CASSMGLAGVSTGELFF. The CDR3 DNA reads as TGTGCCAGCAGCATGGGACTAGCGGGAGTGTCGACCGGGGAGCTGTTTTTT.

V and J are TRBV7-2 and TRBJ1-1; possible D gene TRBD1, 6 bases. V lost 7 bases and J lost 0, with 15 bases in between. The germline CDR1 and CDR2 sequences are SGHTA and FQGNSA. This CDR3 is 15 amino acids long. The DNA for the CDR3 is TGTGCCAGCACCAAGGGGGGGGGTTTGAACACTGAAGCTTTCTTT. Amino acid sequence: CASTKGGGLNTEAFF.

This clone is a singleton in its sample. This chain connects TRBV7-9 to TRBJ1-4, with a possible D match to TRBD1 (5 bases). The CDR3 has 12 residues. Germline lookup yields CDR1 SEHNR and CDR2 FQNEAQ (reference sequence). Trimming pared 3 bases from V and 6 bases from J, leaving 5 bases between. CDR3 loop: CASSLGDEKLFF. CDR3 in DNA: TGTGCCAGCAGCTTGGGGGATGAAAAACTGTTTTTT.

The chain carries TRBV6-1 and TRBJ1-1; possible D gene TRBD1, 5 bases. CDR1 is MNHNS, CDR2 SASEGT, per germline. The CDR3 contains 15 residues. Trimming shortened V by 3 bases and J by 1 base, and 12 bases separated the two germline ends. This chain's CDR3 is CASSDGRDGNTEAFF. The CDR3 DNA sequence: TGTGCCAGCAGTGATGGCCGGGACGGGAACACTGAAGCTTTCTTT.

The chain joins TRBV18 to TRBJ2-5, with no clear D. The CDR3 is 11 residues long. Germline CDR1 is KGHSH and CDR2 is LQKENI. V shed 6 bases and J shed 5 bases, with 7 bases lying between them. The CDR3 bases are TGTGCCAGCTCCTATCGGGAGACCCAGTACTTC. Protein product: CASSYRETQYF.

This sequence joins TRBV5-1 and TRBJ1-2; no reliable D call. V shed 0 bases and J shed 8 bases, with 14 bases lying between them. CDR3 length equals 14 residues. Germline loops: CDR1 SGHRS, CDR2 YFSETQ. The CDR3 here is CASSLAVREGGYTF. The CDR3 nucleotides read TGCGCCAGCAGCTTGGCTGTGAGGGAGGGCGGCTACACCTTC.

V is TRBV7-6 and J is TRBJ2-7, with a tentative D call TRBD2 (5 bases). Looked up from germline, CDR1 is SGHVS and CDR2 is FNYEAQ. V lost 3 bases to trimming and J lost 3 bases, with 36 bases between them. The CDR3 extends over 22 amino acids. The CDR3 protein is CASSLHPPRGPSVLITNYEQYF. The CDR3 nucleotides read TGTGCCAGCAGCTTGCACCCCCCACGAGGGCCTTCGGTATTAATTACCAACTACGAGCAGTACTTC.

The rearrangement uses TRBV9 and TRBJ2-3, with TRBD1 matching 7 bases. The germline V gene has CDR1 SGDLS and CDR2 YYNGEE. The V gene end was trimmed by 0 bases and the J gene end by 2 bases; junction bases not matched to a gene: 6. The CDR3 length is 16 residues. CDR3 nucleotide sequence: TGTGCCAGCAGCGTAGGCCCGGGACAGACCACAGATACGCAGTATTTT. It translates to CASSVGPGQTTDTQYF.